This T cell receptor (beta chain) was sequenced in a study of shared clonotypes between healthy human individuals (dated by TCRdb to between 2020 and 2021). At the level of the whole study: A few men and two women, aged 18 to 49 years, made up the cohort. Per donor, three plates each were used for CD4 naive and CD4 memory, two for CD8 naive, and one for CD8 memory. To estimate repertoire size and how much clonotypes are shared between individuals, the study performed deep sequencing of blood TCR repertoires from roughly five healthy adults. Per donor, leukapheresis produced somewhere between about 0.85 and 10 billion PBMCs. Different laboratories and diverse techniques were used to prepare libraries and sequence TCR repertoires, to increase sequencing depth and limit assay-specific biases.

The donors were healthy, HIV-negative adults with no recently reported acute infections or vaccinations. Every donor was a Caucasian adult living in Nashville, Tennessee, USA. Magnetic negative selection was used to enrich CD4+ T cells, after which naive cells were positively selected on CD45RA and the negative fraction became the memory subset. After blood collection by leukapheresis, PBMCs were isolated using Ficoll-Histopaque density gradient centrifugation and then cryopreserved in the vapor phase of liquid nitrogen. Analytical flow cytometry was used to check the purity and quantity of each magnetically sorted T cell population. Each sorted fraction had its genomic DNA isolated and then quantified by UV absorbance on a Nanodrop 2000c. Using the deep immunoSEQ assay, multiplex PCR amplified TCR CDR3 regions from genomic DNA. For each cell subset, the extracted genomic DNA was distributed evenly across all wells of several immunoSEQ 96-well plates, and each plate served as one replicate. For sorted subsets, each replicate PCR was loaded with 200 ng genomic DNA, equivalent to 25,000 to 30,000 T cell genomes. Purified libraries were measured with a Qubit 3.0 fluorometer, size-checked on a Bioanalyzer 2100, and measured again with the KAPA Library Quantification kit. Each immunoSEQ 96-well plate was sequenced on its own single-read 150-cycle Illumina NextSeq 550 flow cell. Per the original workflow: Because the immunoSEQ output held only junctional sequences and lacked quality scores, the filtering could not match the filtering applied to full-length reads. Sequences were annotated with PyIR, a Python wrapper for IgBLAST v1.9, using IMGT germline references to assign V/J genes and CDR3. Reads were removed for weak V/J assignments (E-value above 1e-6), missing CDR3, stop codons, out-of-frame junctions, or ambiguous translated residues. V3J clonotypes were defined as sequences sharing the same inferred V gene, J gene, and CDR3 amino acid sequence. The percentage overlap between two repertoires was calculated by dividing the number of shared unique clonotypes by the size of the smaller repertoire. Richness of each repertoire was evaluated using RTK rarefaction, the Chao1 estimator, and Recon v2.1 estimates of unobserved clonotypes. For all TCRbeta clonotypes obtained by the gDNA method from a few donors, generation probabilities were computed with OLGA. TCRdb carries this immuneACCESS record with in-frame sequences only. Its versions omit some clonotypes, under half of them owing to an unresolved V gene in the studies checked, with the rest unexplained. Clone size and the V and J calls come from that table; the DNA yielded D and trimming. In this sample the table shows roughly 170,000 clones, approximately 61% of which occur a single time. The ten largest make up about 10% of the sample.

A remark on this clone: Its antigen target is currently unknown. Nothing much larger sits one base from this clone, and base qualities are not available.

At the junction V is shortened by 3 bases and J by 5 bases; bases outside the gene matches: 17. Based on the germline V gene, the CDR1 and CDR2 sequences are SGHRS and YFSETQ. The CDR3 covers 21 residues, taking in both the cysteine and the phenylalanine. Only CDR3 DNA remains: 63 bases, in frame from the first base. Overall study outcomes, separate from this receptor: The genetic and exposure-history diversity represented was limited by the small number of donors. Across several donors, roughly 5.1% of naive CD4, roughly 3.3% of naive CD8, roughly 2.3% of memory CD4, and 0.4% of memory CD8 clonotypes were shared. Based on pairwise subsampling, the degree of clonotype sharing among donors was expected to be affected by sequencing depth. Sampling was restricted to blood, and TCR repertoires in tissues likely differ from the TCR repertoires found in blood. Even with the large sequencing depth, rarefaction of the sorted-subset datasets indicated that sequencing was incomplete. Estimated clonotype richness was generally larger for naive than for memory subsets. Clonotypes shared by all four sorted-subset donors showed higher generation probabilities than non-shared clonotypes.

The sample taken for sequencing was memory CD4+ T cells sorted from blood. Sample cell subset or site, as interpreted from the label and publication: CD45RA-negative fraction. The source is a man younger than 40 in good health. Recombination connected TRBV5-1 to TRBJ2-1, and 16 junctional nucleotides match TRBD2. The CDR3 corresponds to CASSSTTPGLAGGLGHNEQFF. Here is the DNA: TGCGCCAGCAGCTCTACAACCCCGGGACTAGCGGGAGGGCTTGGACACAATGAGCAGTTCTTC.